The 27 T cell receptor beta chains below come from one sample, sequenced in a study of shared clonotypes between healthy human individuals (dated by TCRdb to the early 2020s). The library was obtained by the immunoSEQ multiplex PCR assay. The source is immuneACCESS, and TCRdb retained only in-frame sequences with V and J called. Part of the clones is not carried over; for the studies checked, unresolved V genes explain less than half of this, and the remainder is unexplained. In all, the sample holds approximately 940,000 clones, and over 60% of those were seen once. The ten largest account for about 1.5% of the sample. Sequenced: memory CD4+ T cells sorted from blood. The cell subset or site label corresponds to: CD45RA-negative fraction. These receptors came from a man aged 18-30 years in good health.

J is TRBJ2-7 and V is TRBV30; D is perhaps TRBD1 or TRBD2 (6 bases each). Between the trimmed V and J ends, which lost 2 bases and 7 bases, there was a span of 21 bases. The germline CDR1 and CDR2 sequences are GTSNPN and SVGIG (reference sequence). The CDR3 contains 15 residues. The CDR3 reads CAWSMPGVHRGEQYF. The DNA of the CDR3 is TGTGCCTGGAGTATGCCAGGGGTCCACCGGGGGGAGCAGTACTTC.

CDR3: CASSPSGGEYEQYF. Written as DNA, the CDR3 is TGTGCCAGCAGCCCTAGCGGGGGGGAGTACGAGCAGTACTTC. The V call is TRBV4-2, the J call TRBJ2-7; 12 nucleotides align to TRBD2. Germline lookup yields CDR1 LGHNA and CDR2 YNFKEQ. Trimming at V came to 4 bases and at J to 4 bases, leaving 2 bases not matched to a gene. This CDR3 contains 14 residues.

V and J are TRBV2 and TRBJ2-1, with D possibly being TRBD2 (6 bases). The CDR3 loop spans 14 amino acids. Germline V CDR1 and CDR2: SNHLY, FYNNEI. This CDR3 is CVTASAGLINEQFF. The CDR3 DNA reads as TGTGTCACAGCGTCAGCGGGCCTCATCAATGAGCAGTTCTTC.

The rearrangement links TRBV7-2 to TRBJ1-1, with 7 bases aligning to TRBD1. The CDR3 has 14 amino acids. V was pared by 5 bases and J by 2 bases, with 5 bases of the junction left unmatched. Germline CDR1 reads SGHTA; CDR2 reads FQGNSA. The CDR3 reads CASSPRQGNTEAFF. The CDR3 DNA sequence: TGTGCCAGCAGCCCCCGACAGGGTAACACTGAAGCTTTCTTT.

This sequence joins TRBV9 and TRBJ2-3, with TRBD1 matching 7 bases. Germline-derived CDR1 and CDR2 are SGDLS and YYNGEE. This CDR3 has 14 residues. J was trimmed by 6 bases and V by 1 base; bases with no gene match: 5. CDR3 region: CASSVQGVRDTQYF. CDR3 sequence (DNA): TGTGCCAGCAGCGTACAGGGGGTGAGGGATACGCAGTATTTT.

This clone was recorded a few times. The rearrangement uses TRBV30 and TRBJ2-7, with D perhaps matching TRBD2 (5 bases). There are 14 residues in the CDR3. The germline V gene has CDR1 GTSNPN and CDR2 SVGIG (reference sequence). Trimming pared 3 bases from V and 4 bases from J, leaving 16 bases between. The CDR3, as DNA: TGTGCCTGGAGCGCCGGGATCTCGACTTACGAGCAGTACTTC. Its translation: CAWSAGISTYEQYF.

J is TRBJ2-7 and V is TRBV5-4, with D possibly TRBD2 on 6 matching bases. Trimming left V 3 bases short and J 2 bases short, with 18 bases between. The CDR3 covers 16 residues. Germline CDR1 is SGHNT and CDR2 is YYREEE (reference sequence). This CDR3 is CASSSGGETGAYEQYF. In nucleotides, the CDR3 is TGTGCCAGCAGCTCCGGAGGGGAAACAGGAGCCTACGAGCAGTACTTC.

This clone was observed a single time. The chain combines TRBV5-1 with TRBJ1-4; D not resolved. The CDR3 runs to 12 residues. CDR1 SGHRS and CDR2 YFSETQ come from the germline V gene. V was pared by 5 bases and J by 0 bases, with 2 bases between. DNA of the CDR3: TGCGCCAGCAGTTCAACTAATGAAAAACTGTTTTTT. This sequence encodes CASSSTNEKLFF.

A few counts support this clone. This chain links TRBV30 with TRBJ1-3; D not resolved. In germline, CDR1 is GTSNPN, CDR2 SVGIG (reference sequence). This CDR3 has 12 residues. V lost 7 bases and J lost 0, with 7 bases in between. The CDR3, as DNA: TGTGCCTACCAAGGCTCTGGAAACACCATATATTTT. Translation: CAYQGSGNTIYF.

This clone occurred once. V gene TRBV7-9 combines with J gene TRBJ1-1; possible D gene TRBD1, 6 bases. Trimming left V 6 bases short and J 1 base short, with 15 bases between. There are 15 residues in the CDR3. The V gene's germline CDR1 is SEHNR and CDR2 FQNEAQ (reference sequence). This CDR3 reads CASRTTGLGNTEAFF. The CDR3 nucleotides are TGTGCCAGCAGGACGACAGGCCTGGGGAACACTGAAGCTTTCTTT.

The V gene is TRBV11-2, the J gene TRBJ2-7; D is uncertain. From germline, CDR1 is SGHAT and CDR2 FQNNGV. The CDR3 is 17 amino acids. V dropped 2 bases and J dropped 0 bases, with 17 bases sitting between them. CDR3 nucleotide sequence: TGTGCCAGCAGCTTATCTTCGGTGCCGCCCTACTCCTACGAGCAGTACTTC. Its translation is CASSLSSVPPYSYEQYF.

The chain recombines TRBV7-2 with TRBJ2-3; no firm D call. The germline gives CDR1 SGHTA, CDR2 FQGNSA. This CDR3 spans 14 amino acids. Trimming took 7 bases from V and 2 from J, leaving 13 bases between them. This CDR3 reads CASTLGLTTDTQYF. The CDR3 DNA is TGTGCCAGCACCTTGGGCCTGACCACAGATACGCAGTATTTT.

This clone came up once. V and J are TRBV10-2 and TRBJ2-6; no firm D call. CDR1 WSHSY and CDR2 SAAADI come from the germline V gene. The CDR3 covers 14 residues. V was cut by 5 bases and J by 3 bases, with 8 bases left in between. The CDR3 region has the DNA TGCGCCAGCAGTAACCTACTTGGGGCCAACGTCCTGACTTTC. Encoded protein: CASSNLLGANVLTF.

CDR3 DNA sequence: TGTGCCAGCAGACGACTAGCGGGAGAGAGAGAGACCCAGTACTTC. Amino acids: CASRRLAGERETQYF. The V and J genes are TRBV11-2 and TRBJ2-5; TRBD2 matches 12 bases. There are 15 residues in the CDR3. Germline CDR1 reads SGHAT; CDR2 reads FQNNGV. Unmatched junction bases numbered 6, after V lost 6 bases and J lost 4 bases.

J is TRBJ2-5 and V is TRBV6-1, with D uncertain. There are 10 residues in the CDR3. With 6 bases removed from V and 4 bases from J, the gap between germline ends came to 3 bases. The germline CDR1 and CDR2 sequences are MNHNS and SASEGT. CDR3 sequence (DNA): TGTGCCAGCAGGAGAGAGACCCAGTACTTC. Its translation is CASRRETQYF.

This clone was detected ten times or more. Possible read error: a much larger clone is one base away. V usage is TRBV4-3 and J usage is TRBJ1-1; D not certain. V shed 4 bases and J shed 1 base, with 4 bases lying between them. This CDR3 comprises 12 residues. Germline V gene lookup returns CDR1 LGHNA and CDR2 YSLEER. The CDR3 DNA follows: TGCGCCAGCAGCCGGGGGAACACTGAAGCTTTCTTT. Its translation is CASSRGNTEAFF.

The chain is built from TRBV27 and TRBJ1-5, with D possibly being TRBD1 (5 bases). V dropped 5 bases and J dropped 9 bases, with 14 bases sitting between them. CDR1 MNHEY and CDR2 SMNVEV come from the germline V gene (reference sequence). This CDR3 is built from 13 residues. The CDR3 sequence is CASSETPGRPQHF. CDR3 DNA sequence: TGTGCCAGCAGTGAAACTCCGGGACGGCCCCAGCATTTT.

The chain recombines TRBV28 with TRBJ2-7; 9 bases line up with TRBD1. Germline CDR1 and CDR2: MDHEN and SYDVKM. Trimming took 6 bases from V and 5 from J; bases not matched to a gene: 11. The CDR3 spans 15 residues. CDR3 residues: CASRKGGQGNHEQYF. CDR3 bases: TGTGCCAGCAGAAAAGGGGGACAGGGTAATCACGAGCAGTACTTC. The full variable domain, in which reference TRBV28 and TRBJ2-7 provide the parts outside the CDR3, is DVKVTQSSRYLVKRTGEKVFLECVQDMDHENMFWYRQDPGLGLRLIYFSYDVKMKEKGDIPEGYSVSREKKERFSLILESASTNQTSMYLCASRKGGQGNHEQYFGPGTRLTVT.

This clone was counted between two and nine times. CDR3 loop: CASTSQDRWNQPQHF. In nucleotides, the CDR3 is TGTGCCAGCACCTCCCAGGACAGGTGGAATCAGCCCCAGCATTTT. This chain links TRBV28 with TRBJ1-5, with 7 bases that match TRBD1. V lost 7 bases, J lost 4 bases, and 10 bases stayed unmatched. Germline V CDR1 and CDR2: MDHEN, SYDVKM. The length of the CDR3 is 15 residues.

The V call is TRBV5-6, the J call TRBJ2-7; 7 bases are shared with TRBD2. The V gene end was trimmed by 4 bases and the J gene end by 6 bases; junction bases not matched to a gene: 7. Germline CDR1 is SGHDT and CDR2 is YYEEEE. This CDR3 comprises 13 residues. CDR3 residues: CASSRTRMGEQYF. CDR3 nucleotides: TGTGCCAGCAGCCGGACTAGGATGGGCGAGCAGTACTTC.

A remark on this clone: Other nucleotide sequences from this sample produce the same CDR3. CDR3 amino acids: CASSLAGAGELFF. As DNA, the CDR3 is TGTGCCAGCAGCCTAGCCGGGGCCGGGGAGCTGTTTTTT. This chain links TRBV11-2 with TRBJ2-2; possibly TRBD2 for D (5 bases). The germline V and J ends were trimmed by 5 bases and 6 bases, with 10 bases remaining between them. CDR3 length: 13 amino acids. Germline V gives CDR1 SGHAT, CDR2 FQNNGV.

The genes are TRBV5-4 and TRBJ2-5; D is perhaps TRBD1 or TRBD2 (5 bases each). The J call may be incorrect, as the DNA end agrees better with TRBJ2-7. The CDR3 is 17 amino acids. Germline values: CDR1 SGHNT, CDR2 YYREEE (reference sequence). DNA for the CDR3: TGTGCCAGCAGCTTGGCGGGGCAGGGCGGACGCTCCTACGAGCAGTACTTC. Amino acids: CASSLAGQGGRSYEQYF.

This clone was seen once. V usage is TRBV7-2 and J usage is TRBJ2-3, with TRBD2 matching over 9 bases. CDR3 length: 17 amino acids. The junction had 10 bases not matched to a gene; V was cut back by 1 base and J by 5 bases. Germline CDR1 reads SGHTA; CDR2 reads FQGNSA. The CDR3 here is CASSLVRGRGGRDTQYF. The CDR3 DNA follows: TGTGCCAGCAGCTTAGTACGCGGGAGGGGAGGACGAGATACGCAGTATTTT.

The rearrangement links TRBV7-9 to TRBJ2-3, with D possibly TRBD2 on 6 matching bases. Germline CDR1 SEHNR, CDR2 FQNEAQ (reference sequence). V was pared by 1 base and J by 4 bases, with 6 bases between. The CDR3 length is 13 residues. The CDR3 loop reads CASSLERADTQYF. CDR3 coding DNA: TGTGCCAGCAGCTTAGAGCGGGCAGATACGCAGTATTTT.

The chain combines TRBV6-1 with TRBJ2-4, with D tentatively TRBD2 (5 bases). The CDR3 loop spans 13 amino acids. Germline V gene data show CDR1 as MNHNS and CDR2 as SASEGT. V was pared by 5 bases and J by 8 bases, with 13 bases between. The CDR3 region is CASSFRDLDIQYF. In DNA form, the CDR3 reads TGTGCCAGCAGTTTTCGGGATTTGGACATTCAGTACTTC.

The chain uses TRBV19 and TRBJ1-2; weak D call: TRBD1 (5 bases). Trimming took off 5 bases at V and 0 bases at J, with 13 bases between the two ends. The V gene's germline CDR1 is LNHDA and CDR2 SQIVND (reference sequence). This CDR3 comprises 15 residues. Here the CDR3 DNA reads TGTGCCAGTAGTTCCCGGATGGGGGCTAACTATGGCTACACCTTC. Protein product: CASSSRMGANYGYTF.

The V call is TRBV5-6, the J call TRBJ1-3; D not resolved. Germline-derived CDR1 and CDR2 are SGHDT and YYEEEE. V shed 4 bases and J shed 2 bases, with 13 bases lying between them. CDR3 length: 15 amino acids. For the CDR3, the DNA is TGTGCCAGCAGCCTGAGCGGAGCCCCTGGAAACACCATATATTTT. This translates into CASSLSGAPGNTIYF.